This T cell receptor beta chain is from a study of shared clonotypes between healthy human individuals. Study-wide results and caveats: Incomplete sequencing of sorted subsets was indicated by rarefaction despite large depth. Generation probability values for non-shared clonotypes were lower than those for clonotypes shared by all four donors.

Notes on this clone: Its antigen is not identified.

Terminally differentiated effector memory CD45RA+ cells were excluded by CCR7 positive selection of CD45RO-negative cells. CDR1 is MNHEY and CDR2 is SMNVEV in the germline V gene (reference sequence). V was shortened by 0 bases and J by 7 bases, with 16 bases between the two germline ends. This CDR3 spans 16 amino acids. A deep-level run was used for the assay. Assay used: immunoSEQ multiplex PCR; TCRdb lists only in-frame clones, some missing. Here the sample spans about 2.1 million clones, about 93% being singletons. The chain links TRBV27 to TRBJ2-1; possibly TRBD2 for D (5 bases). The sequencing input was naive CD8+ T cells from PBMCs. The source is a man aged 18-30 years in good health. Some clones in this sample may be carry-over from other donors' samples. The CDR3 reads CASSLSSGEKRNEQFF. CDR3 coding DNA: TGTGCCAGCAGTTTATCAAGCGGCGAGAAGAGGAATGAGCAGTTCTTC.